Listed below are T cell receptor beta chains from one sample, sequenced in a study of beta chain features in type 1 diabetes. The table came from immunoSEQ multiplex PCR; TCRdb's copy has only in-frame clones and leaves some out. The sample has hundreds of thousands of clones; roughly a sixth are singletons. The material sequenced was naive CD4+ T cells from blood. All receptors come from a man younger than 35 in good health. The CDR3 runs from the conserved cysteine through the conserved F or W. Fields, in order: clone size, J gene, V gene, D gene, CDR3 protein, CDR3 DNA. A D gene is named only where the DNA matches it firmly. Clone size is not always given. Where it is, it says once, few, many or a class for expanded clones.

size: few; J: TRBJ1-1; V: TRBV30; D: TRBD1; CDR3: CAWGDRGSGKTEAFF; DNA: TGTGCCTGGGGGGACAGGGGGTCGGGAAAAACTGAAGCTTTCTTT
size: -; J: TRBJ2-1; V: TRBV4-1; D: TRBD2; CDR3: CASSQVGLGSYNEQFF; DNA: TGCGCCAGCAGCCAAGTTGGACTAGGGTCCTACAATGAGCAGTTCTTC
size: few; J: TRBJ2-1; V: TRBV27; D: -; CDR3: CATKAGAYNEQFF; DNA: TGTGCCACCAAAGCAGGGGCCTACAATGAGCAGTTCTTC
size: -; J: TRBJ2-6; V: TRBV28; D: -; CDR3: CASSLGGAGANVLTF; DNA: TGTGCCAGCAGCTTGGGTGGAGCTGGGGCCAACGTCCTGACTTTC
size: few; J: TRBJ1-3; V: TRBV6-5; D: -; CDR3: CASSYNPGRELNTIYF; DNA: TGTGCCAGCAGTTACAACCCCGGCAGGGAATTGAACACCATATATTTT
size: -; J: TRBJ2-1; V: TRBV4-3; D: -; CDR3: CASSPVGRYNEQFF; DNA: TGCGCCAGCAGCCCTGTCGGCAGATACAATGAGCAGTTCTTC
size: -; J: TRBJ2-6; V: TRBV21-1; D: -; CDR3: CASSKVGQGVSGANVLTF; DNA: TGTGCCAGCAGCAAAGTTGGACAGGGGGTATCTGGGGCCAACGTCCTGACTTTC
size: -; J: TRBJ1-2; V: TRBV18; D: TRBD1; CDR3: CASSPKGVQGADYGYTF; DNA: TGTGCCAGCTCACCAAAAGGCGTTCAGGGGGCGGACTATGGCTACACCTTC
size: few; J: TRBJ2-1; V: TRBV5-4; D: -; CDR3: CASSLATTTVTAEQFF; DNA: TGTGCCAGCAGCTTGGCGACTACTACCGTCACAGCTGAGCAGTTCTTC
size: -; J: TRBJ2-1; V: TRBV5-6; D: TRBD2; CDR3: CASSLLGLAGVNEQFF; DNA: TGTGCCAGCAGCTTGTTGGGACTAGCGGGAGTAAATGAGCAGTTCTTC
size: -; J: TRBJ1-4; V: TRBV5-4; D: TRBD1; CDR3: CASSSRQGTGEKLFF; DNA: TGTGCCAGCAGCTCCCGACAGGGAACGGGTGAAAAACTGTTTTTT
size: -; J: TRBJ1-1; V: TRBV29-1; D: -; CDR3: CSVALWGTEAFF; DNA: TGCAGCGTTGCTCTATGGGGCACTGAAGCTTTCTTT
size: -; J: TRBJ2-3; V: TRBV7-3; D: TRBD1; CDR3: CASSPGGTTDTQYF; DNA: TGTGCCAGCAGCCCAGGGGGTACCACAGATACGCAGTATTTT
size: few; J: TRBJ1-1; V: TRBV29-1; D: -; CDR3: CSVEGGNTEAFF; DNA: TGCAGCGTTGAGGGGGGGAACACTGAAGCTTTCTTT
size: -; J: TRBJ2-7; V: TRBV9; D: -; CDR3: CASSVAGTDYEQYF; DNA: TGTGCCAGCAGCGTAGCGGGGACGGACTACGAGCAGTACTTC
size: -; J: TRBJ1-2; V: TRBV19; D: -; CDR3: CASSIHLPYGYTF; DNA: TGTGCCAGTAGTATACATCTCCCCTATGGCTACACCTTC
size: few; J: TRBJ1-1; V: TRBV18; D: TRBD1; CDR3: CASSSLQGATEAFF; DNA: TGTGCCAGCTCATCGTTGCAGGGGGCTACTGAAGCTTTCTTT
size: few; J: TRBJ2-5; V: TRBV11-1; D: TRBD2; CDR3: CASSLGPERGTQYF; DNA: TGTGCCAGCAGCTTAGGGCCGGAGCGGGGGACCCAGTACTTC
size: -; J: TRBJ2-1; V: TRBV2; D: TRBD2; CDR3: CASSEALTRGLAGGNYNEQFF; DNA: TGTGCCAGCAGTGAAGCGCTTACCAGGGGACTAGCGGGAGGCAACTACAATGAGCAGTTCTTC
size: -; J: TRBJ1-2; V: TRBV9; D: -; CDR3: CASSADLANYGYTF; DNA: TGTGCCAGCAGCGCGGACCTAGCTAACTATGGCTACACCTTC
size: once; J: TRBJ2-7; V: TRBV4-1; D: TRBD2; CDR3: CASTHGLPPAGTYEQYF; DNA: TGCGCCAGCACCCACGGCCTGCCCCCAGCGGGAACCTACGAGCAGTACTTC